Presented here are 7 T cell receptor beta chains from one specimen sequenced in a study of T cell repertoires in cytomegalovirus infection. Antigens of these TCRs are unknown. Each CDR3 protein is one row after TCRdb ran MiXCR on the reads. The sample comprises tens of thousands of distinct CDR3 sequences, more than 20% of which are singletons, and about 63% rests with the top ten. The sample was CD8+ T cells from cultured PBMCs, taken from culture after CMV antigen stimulation. Receptor source: a human donor in good health (CMV status not recorded). Some clones in this sample may be carry-over from other donors' samples.

In its sample, this clonotype was seen a few times. The V and J genes are TRBV6-5 and TRBJ2-1; D might be TRBD1 or TRBD2, each matching 5 bases. The V and J ends lost 2 bases and 7 bases respectively, with 12 bases between them. The CDR3 loop spans 14 amino acids. Germline assignment: CDR1 MNHEY and CDR2 SVGAGI. The CDR3 protein is CASSYLGRENEQFF. The CDR3 nucleotides read TGTGCCAGCAGTTACCTGGGACGGGAAAATGAGCAGTTCTTC.

V usage is TRBV12-3 or TRBV12-4 and J usage is TRBJ1-4; D ambiguous. The germline V and J ends were trimmed by 5 bases and 0 bases, with 13 bases remaining between them. The CDR3 has 16 amino acids. The CDR3 sequence is CASSTLYSATNEKLFF. The CDR3 DNA follows: TGTGCCAGCAGTACCTTATACAGCGCAACTAATGAAAAACTGTTTTTT.

The chain has TRBV7-2 and TRBJ1-1; the D gene is possibly TRBD1 (6 bases). The CDR3 has 14 residues. The V end lost 3 bases, the J end lost 1 base, and 9 bases lay between the germline ends. From germline, CDR1 is SGHTA and CDR2 FQGNSA. CDR3 sequence (DNA): TGTGCCAGCAGCTTTCGGACAGCGAACACTGAAGCTTTCTTT. The encoded protein is CASSFRTANTEAFF.

V usage is TRBV7-6 and J usage is TRBJ2-5; 7 nucleotides align to TRBD1. CDR1 SGHVS and CDR2 FNYEAQ come from the germline V gene. With V trimmed by 4 bases and J by 4 bases, 18 bases remained unmatched. This CDR3 comprises 18 residues. The CDR3 spells CASSSGVMKGASGETQYF. DNA for the CDR3: TGTGCCAGCAGCTCAGGGGTGATGAAGGGGGCCTCGGGAGAGACCCAGTACTTC. The whole variable domain, filled in from reference TRBV7-6 and TRBJ2-5, reads GAGVSQSPRYKVTKRGQDVALRCDPISGHVSLYWYRQALGQGPEFLTYFNYEAQQDKSGLPNDRFSAERPEGSISTLTIQRTEQRDSAMYRCASSSGVMKGASGETQYFGPGTRLLVL.

This clonotype has more than one count but fewer than ten. The genes are TRBV7-9 and TRBJ1-1; maybe TRBD1 (5 bases). CDR1 is SEHNR and CDR2 is FQNEAQ in the germline V gene (reference sequence). Trimming took 3 bases from V and 5 from J, leaving 16 bases between them. This CDR3 has 15 amino acids. This CDR3 reads CASSFPGASTTEAFF. The CDR3 coding sequence is TGTGCCAGCAGCTTCCCTGGGGCCTCGACAACTGAAGCTTTCTTT.

V gene TRBV7-8 combines with J gene TRBJ2-7; D perhaps matches TRBD1 (6 bases). Germline CDR1 is SGHVS and CDR2 is FQNEAQ. Trimming removed 7 bases at V and 6 bases at J, with 22 bases between. CDR3 length: 15 residues. CDR3 sequence reads: CASTSGQGSLLEQYF. Here the CDR3 DNA reads TGTGCCAGCACCTCGGGGCAGGGGAGCCTCCTCGAGCAGTACTTC.

The chain combines TRBV6-5 with TRBJ2-2; 12 nucleotides line up with TRBD1. CDR1 is MNHEY and CDR2 is SVGAGI in the germline V gene. The trim removed 3 bases at V and 7 bases at J, leaving 9 bases unmatched. CDR3 length: 17 amino acids. The CDR3 bases are TGTGCCAGCAGTTATACATTGGGACAGGGGGCCGGCGGGGAGCTGTTTTTT. The encoded protein is CASSYTLGQGAGGELFF.